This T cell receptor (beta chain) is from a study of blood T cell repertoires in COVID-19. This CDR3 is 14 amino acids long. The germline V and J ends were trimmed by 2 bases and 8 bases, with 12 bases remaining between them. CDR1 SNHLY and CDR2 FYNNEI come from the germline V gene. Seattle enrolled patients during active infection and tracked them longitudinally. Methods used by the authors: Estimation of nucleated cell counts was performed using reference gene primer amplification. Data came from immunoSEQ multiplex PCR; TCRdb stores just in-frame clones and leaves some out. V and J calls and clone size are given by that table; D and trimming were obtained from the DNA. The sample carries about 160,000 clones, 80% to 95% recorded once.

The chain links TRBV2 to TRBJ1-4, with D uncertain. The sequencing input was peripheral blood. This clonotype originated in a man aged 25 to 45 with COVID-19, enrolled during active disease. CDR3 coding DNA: TGTGCCAGCAGTGAATTGGTAGCGGGGGAAAAACTGTTTTTT. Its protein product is CASSELVAGEKLFF. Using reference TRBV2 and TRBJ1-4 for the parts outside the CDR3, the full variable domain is EPEVTQTPSHQVTQMGQEVILRCVPISNHLYFYWYRQILGQKVEFLVSFYNNEISEKSEIFDDQFSVERPDGSNFTLKIRSTKLEDSAMYFCASSELVAGEKLFFGSGTQLSVL.